A selection of T cell receptor beta chains follows, all from one sample in a study of cytomegalovirus exposure and HLA in healthy donors. The table came from immunoSEQ multiplex PCR; TCRdb's copy has only in-frame clones and leaves some out. The table shows 100,000 or so clones, with around 15% occurring only once. The sequenced material came from PBMCs. The receptors come from a female donor in good health and CMV-seronegative. Each CDR3 is given with its conserved first and last residue. Each record gives: D gene, J gene, clone size, V gene, CDR3 DNA, CDR3 protein. D genes are given only for firm matches. The size field is filled for only some rows; it gives once, few, many or a size class.

.	TRBJ1-4	.	TRBV5-1	TGCGCCAGCAGCGACCTTGGGGCTGAGGTCGAAAAACTGTTTTTT	CASSDLGAEVEKLFF
TRBD2	TRBJ2-3	few	TRBV6-1	TGTGCCAGCAGTGAGCGGGGGGCTCAAGATACGCAGTATTTT	CASSERGAQDTQYF
.	TRBJ2-7	.	TRBV28	TGTGCCAGCAGATCTCGCAGCGAGCAGTACTTC	CASRSRSEQYF
TRBD1	TRBJ1-2	.	TRBV9	TGTGCCAGCAGCCCTCCGACGTACAGGGGGGCTTTGGATGGCTACACCTTC	CASSPPTYRGALDGYTF
.	TRBJ2-5	few	TRBV27	TGTGCCAGCAGTTTGTCAGTCGGAGTGACCCAGTACTTC	CASSLSVGVTQYF
.	TRBJ2-1	.	TRBV28	TGTGCCAGCAGTTCCACTAGGTGGTGGTCCTACAATGAGCAGTTCTTC	CASSSTRWWSYNEQFF
TRBD1	TRBJ1-1	few	TRBV4-1	TGCGCCAGCAGCTTCAGGGGGAATTCTGAAGCTTTCTTT	CASSFRGNSEAFF
.	TRBJ2-5	.	TRBV10-3	TGTGCCATCAGTAACTATCAAGAGACCCAGTACTTC	CAISNYQETQYF
TRBD1	TRBJ1-1	few	TRBV4-3	TGCGCCAGCAGCCACGGGGGACAGACTGAAGCTTTCTTT	CASSHGGQTEAFF
TRBD1	TRBJ2-5	.	TRBV6-6	TGTGCCAGCAGCCGGGACAGACTTGAAGAGACCCAGTACTTC	CASSRDRLEETQYF
TRBD2	TRBJ2-1	few	TRBV19	TGTGCCAGTAGCCCCCGCGCCACTAGCGGGCGAAATGAGCAGTTCTTC	CASSPRATSGRNEQFF
TRBD2	TRBJ2-3	few	TRBV29-1	TGCAGCGTTGACGGGAGGGCCCTCGCAGATACGCAGTATTTT	CSVDGRALADTQYF
.	TRBJ1-1	.	TRBV7-2	TGTGCCAGCAGCTTCTACGGGGAGGCGGGGAACACTGAAGCTTTCTTT	CASSFYGEAGNTEAFF
.	TRBJ2-7	once	TRBV5-4	TGTGCCAGCAGCTTGGAAGGCAGGGCCACCTACGAGCAGTACTTC	CASSLEGRATYEQYF
.	TRBJ1-1	.	TRBV9	TGTGCCAGCAGCGGGACAACGAACACTGAAGCTTTCTTT	CASSGTTNTEAFF
.	TRBJ1-3	.	TRBV4-3	TGCGCCAGCAGCCAAGCCCTACCTGGGGGGGGAGGTGGAAACACCATATATTTT	CASSQALPGGGGGNTIYF
TRBD2	TRBJ2-1	few	TRBV30	TGTGCCTGGAGTGTACTAACGCGGACTAGCGGGAGATACAATGAGCAGTTCTTC	CAWSVLTRTSGRYNEQFF
TRBD1	TRBJ2-5	few	TRBV7-2	TGTGCCAGCAGCTTAGCGACGGACAGGCAAGAGACCCAGTACTTC	CASSLATDRQETQYF
TRBD2	TRBJ2-1	.	TRBV4-2	TGTGCCAGCAGCCAAGACTCCGCGACTAGCGGGAGAGGTGAGCAGTTCTTC	CASSQDSATSGRGEQFF
.	TRBJ2-1	few	TRBV15	TGTGCCACCAGCAGAGATGCGGGATTAGGCTCCTACAATGAGCAGTTCTTC	CATSRDAGLGSYNEQFF
.	TRBJ1-3	.	TRBV9	TGTGCCAGCAGCGTATCAGGCGCAGGGGTCGGAAACACCATATATTTT	CASSVSGAGVGNTIYF
.	TRBJ2-7	few	TRBV7-2	TGTGCCAGCAGCCCCAACCGGGGTGCCTACGAGCAGTACTTC	CASSPNRGAYEQYF
TRBD2	TRBJ2-1	few	TRBV11-2	TGTGCCAGCAGCTTAGCGGGGGGACACAATGAGCAGTTCTTC	CASSLAGGHNEQFF
TRBD1	TRBJ2-7	.	TRBV13	TGTGCCAGCAGCCACCAACCCGGACAGGGGACAACCTACGAGCAGTACTTC	CASSHQPGQGTTYEQYF
TRBD2	TRBJ2-7	once	TRBV7-8	TGTGCCAGCAGCTTAGGTGGTGGACTAGCGGCTCTCGAGCAGTACTTC	CASSLGGGLAALEQYF
TRBD1	TRBJ2-7	.	TRBV30	TGTGCCTGGAGTGGTGGGACAGGCGCCTACGAGCAGTACTTC	CAWSGGTGAYEQYF
.	TRBJ1-3	.	TRBV6-1	TGTGCCAGCGTTGCTCGGTTTTCTGGAAACACCATATATTTT	CASVARFSGNTIYF
TRBD2	TRBJ2-1	.	TRBV6-5	TGTGCCAGCAGTTACCTAGCGGGAGTCCGCAATGAGCAGTTCTTC	CASSYLAGVRNEQFF
.	TRBJ2-7	.	TRBV29-1	TGCAGCGTCGGACAAATCAACTCCTACGAGCAGTACTTC	CSVGQINSYEQYF
TRBD1	TRBJ2-1	few	TRBV7-3	TGTGCCAGCAGCTTATTTCCCGCCAGGGGGCTAAGGAATGAGCAGTTCTTC	CASSLFPARGLRNEQFF
TRBD2	TRBJ2-5	.	TRBV30	TGTGCCTGGATGGGACTAGTCGGTTTGGGGACCCAGTACTTC	CAWMGLVGLGTQYF